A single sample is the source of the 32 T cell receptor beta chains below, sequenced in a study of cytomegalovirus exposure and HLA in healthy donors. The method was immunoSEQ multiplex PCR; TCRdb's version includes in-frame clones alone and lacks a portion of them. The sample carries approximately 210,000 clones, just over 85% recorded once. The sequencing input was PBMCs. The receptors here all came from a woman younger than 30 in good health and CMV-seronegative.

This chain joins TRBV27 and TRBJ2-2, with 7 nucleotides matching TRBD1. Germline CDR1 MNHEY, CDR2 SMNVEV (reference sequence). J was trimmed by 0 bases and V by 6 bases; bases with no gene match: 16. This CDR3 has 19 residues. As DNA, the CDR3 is TGTGCCAGCAGCTCATGGCGAGGGGGCCTTAGTTCGAACACCGGGGAGCTGTTTTTT. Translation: CASSSWRGGLSSNTGELFF.

The CDR3 region is CAWSLVAGVGETQYF. In DNA, the CDR3 is TGTGCCTGGAGCTTGGTCGCGGGAGTCGGTGAGACCCAGTACTTC. This chain joins TRBV30 and TRBJ2-5, with 7 bases aligning to TRBD2. Per germline, CDR1 GTSNPN and CDR2 SVGIG (reference sequence). The J segment lost 5 bases and the V segment lost 3 bases, leaving 12 bases of the junction unmatched. The CDR3 contains 15 residues.

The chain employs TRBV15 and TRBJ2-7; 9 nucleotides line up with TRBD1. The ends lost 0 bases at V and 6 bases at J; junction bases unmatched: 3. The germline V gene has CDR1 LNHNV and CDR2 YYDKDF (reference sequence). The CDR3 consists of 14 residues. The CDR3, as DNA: TGTGCCACCAGCAGAGAGGACAGGGGCAGCGAGCAGTACTTC. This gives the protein CATSREDRGSEQYF. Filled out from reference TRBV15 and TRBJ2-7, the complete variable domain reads DAMVIQNPRYQVTQFGKPVTLSCSQTLNHNVMYWYQQKSSQAPKLLFHYYDKDFNNEADTPDNFQSRRPNTSFCFLDIRSPGLGDTAMYLCATSREDRGSEQYFGPGTRLTVT.

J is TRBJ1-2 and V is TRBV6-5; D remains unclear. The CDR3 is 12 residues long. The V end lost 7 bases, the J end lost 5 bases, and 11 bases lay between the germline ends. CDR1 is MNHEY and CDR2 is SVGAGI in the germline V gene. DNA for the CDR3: TGTGCCAGCACCTCCCCCACTTATGGCTACACCTTC. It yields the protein CASTSPTYGYTF.

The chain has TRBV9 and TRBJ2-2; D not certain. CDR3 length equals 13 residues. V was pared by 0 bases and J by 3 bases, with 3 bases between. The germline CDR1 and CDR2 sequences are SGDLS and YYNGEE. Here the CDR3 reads CASSVVDTGELFF. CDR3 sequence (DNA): TGTGCCAGCAGCGTAGTAGACACCGGGGAGCTGTTTTTT.

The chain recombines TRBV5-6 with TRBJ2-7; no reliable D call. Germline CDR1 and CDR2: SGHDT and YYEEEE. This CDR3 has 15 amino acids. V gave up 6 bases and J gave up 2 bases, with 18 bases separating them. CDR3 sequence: CASTDSAGSTYEQYF. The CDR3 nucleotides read TGTGCCAGCACCGACTCGGCCGGAAGTACCTACGAGCAGTACTTC.

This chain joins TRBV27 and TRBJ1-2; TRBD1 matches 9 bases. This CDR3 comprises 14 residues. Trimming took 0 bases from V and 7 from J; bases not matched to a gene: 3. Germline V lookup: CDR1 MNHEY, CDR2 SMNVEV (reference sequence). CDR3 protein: CASSLSTGGLGYTF. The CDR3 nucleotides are TGTGCCAGCAGTTTATCGACAGGGGGACTTGGCTACACCTTC.

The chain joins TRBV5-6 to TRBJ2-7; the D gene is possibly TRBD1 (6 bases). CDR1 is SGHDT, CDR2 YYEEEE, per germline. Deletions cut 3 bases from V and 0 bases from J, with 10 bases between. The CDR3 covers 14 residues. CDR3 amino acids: CASSWAGASYEQYF. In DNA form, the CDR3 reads TGTGCCAGCAGCTGGGCAGGGGCCTCCTACGAGCAGTACTTC. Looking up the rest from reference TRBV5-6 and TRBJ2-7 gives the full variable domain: DAGVTQSPTHLIKTRGQQVTLRCSPKSGHDTVSWYQQALGQGPQFIFQYYEEEERQRGNFPDRFSGHQFPNYSSELNVNALLLGDSALYLCASSWAGASYEQYFGPGTRLTVT.

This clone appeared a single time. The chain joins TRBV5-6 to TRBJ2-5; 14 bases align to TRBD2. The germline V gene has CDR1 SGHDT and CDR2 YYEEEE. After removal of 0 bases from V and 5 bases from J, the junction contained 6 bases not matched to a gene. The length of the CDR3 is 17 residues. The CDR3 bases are TGTGCCAGCAGCTTGGTAGGACTAGCGGGAGGTGGTGAGACCCAGTACTTC. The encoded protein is CASSLVGLAGGGETQYF.

The DNA of the CDR3 is TGTGCCTGGGGTTACAGGGTCTACGAGCAGTACTTC. Translating gives CAWGYRVYEQYF. The chain links TRBV30 to TRBJ2-7, with D perhaps matching TRBD1 (6 bases). V lost 5 bases and J lost 3, with 11 bases in between. The CDR3 sequence is 12 residues long. Germline V gene lookup returns CDR1 GTSNPN and CDR2 SVGIG (reference sequence).

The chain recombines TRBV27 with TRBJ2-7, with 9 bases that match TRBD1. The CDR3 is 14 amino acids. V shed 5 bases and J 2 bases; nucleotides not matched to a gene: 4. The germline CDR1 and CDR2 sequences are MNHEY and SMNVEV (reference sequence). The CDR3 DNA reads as TGTGCCAGCAGTGCCCGGGACAGGGCCTACGAGCAGTACTTC. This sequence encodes CASSARDRAYEQYF.

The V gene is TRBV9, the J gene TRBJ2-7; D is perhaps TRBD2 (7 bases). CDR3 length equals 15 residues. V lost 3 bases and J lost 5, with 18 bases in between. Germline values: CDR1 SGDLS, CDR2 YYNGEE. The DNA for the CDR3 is TGTGCCAGCAGCGCGGGGGGCGGCTACAAAGACGAGCAGTACTTC. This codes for CASSAGGGYKDEQYF.

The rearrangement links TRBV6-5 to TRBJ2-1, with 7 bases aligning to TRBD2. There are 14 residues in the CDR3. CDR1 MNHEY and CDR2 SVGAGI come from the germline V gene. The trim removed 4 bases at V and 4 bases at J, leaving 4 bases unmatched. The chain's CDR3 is CASSFGLGYNEQFF. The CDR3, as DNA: TGTGCCAGCAGTTTTGGACTAGGGTACAATGAGCAGTTCTTC.

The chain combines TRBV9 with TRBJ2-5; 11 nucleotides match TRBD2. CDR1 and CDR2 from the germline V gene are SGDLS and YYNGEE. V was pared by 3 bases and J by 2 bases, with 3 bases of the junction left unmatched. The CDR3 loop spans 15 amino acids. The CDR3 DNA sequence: TGTGCCAGCAGCGCCGGGACTAGCGGACAAGAGACCCAGTACTTC. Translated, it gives CASSAGTSGQETQYF.

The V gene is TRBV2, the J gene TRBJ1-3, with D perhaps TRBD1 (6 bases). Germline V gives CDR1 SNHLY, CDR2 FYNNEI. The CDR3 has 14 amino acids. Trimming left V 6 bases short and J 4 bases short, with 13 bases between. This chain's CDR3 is CASRIRDTGNTIYF. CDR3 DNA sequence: TGTGCCAGCAGAATCCGGGACACAGGAAACACCATATATTTT.

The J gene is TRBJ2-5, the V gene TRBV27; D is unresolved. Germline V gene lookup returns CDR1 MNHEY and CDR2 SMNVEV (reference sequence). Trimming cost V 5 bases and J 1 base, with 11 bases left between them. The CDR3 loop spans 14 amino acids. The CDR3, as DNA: TGTGCCAGCAGTCCCCCTGGGCCCCAAGAGACCCAGTACTTC. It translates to CASSPPGPQETQYF.

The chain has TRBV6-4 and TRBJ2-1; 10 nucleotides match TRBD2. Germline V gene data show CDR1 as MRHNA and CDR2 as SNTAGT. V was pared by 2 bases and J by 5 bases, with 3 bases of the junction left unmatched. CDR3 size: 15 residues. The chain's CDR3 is CASSDRTSGNNEQFF. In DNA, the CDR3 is TGTGCCAGCAGTGACCGGACTAGCGGAAACAATGAGCAGTTCTTC.

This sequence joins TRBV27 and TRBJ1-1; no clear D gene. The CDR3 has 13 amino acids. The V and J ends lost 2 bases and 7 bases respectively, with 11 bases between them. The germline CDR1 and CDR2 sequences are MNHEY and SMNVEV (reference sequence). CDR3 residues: CASSLLEGGEAFF. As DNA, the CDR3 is TGTGCCAGCAGTTTACTTGAGGGCGGTGAAGCTTTCTTT.

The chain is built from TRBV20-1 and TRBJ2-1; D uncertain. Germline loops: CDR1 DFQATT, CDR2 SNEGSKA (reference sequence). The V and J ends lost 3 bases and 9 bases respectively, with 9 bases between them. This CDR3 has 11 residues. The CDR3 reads CSASPSREQFF. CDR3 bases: TGCAGTGCTAGCCCCTCGCGTGAGCAGTTCTTC.

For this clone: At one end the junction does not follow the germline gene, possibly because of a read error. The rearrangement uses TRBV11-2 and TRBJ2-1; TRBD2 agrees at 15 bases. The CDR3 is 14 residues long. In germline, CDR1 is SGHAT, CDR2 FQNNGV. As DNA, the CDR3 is TGTGCCAGCAGCCTCGGACTAGCGGGAGGGGGACTACTCTTC. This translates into CASSLGLAGGGLLF.

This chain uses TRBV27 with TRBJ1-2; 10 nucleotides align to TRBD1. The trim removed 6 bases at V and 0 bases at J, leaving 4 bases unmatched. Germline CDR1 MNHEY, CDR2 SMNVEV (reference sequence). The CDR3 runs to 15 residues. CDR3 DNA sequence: TGTGCCAGCAGGGACAGGGGGACCTCTAACTATGGCTACACCTTC. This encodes CASRDRGTSNYGYTF.

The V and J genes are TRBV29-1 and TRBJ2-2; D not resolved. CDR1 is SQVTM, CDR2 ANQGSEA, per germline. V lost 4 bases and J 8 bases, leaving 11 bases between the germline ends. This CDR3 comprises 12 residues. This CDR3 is CSVASGIGELFF. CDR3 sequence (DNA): TGCAGCGTTGCTTCCGGTATTGGGGAGCTGTTTTTT.

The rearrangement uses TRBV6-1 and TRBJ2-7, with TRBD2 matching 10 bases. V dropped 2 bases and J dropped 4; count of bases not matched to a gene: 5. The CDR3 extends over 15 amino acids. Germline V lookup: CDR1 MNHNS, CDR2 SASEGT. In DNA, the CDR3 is TGTGCCAGCAGTGAAATCATAGCGGGAGGATACGAGCAGTACTTC. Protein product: CASSEIIAGGYEQYF.

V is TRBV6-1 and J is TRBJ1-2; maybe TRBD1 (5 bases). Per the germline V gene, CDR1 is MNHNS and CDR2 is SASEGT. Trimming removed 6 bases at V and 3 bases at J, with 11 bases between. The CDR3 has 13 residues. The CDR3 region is CASRTDNDYGYTF. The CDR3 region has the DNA TGTGCCAGCAGAACGGACAACGACTATGGCTACACCTTC.

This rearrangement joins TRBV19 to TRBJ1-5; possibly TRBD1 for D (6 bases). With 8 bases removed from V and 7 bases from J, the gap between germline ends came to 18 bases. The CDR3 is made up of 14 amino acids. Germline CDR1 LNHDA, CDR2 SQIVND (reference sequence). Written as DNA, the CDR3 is TGTGCCAGTCGACAAACAGGGATCGGGCAGCCCCAGCATTTT. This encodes CASRQTGIGQPQHF.

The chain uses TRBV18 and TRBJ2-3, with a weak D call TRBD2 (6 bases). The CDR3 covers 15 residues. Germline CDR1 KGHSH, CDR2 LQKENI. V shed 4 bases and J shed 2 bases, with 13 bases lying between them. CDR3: CASSQTGLNTDTQYF. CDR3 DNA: TGTGCCAGCTCACAGACGGGACTCAACACAGATACGCAGTATTTT.

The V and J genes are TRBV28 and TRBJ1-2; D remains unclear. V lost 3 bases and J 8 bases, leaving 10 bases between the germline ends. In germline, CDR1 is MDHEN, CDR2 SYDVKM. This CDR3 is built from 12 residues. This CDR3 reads CASSFPGRGYTF. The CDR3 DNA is TGTGCCAGCAGTTTCCCGGGTAGAGGCTACACCTTC.

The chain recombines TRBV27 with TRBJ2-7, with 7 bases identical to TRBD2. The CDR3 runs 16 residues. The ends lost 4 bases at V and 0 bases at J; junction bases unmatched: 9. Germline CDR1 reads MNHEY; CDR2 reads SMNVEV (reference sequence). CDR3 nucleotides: TGTGCCAGCAGTTGGACCGGACTAGAAGCCTCCTACGAGCAGTACTTC. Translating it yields CASSWTGLEASYEQYF.

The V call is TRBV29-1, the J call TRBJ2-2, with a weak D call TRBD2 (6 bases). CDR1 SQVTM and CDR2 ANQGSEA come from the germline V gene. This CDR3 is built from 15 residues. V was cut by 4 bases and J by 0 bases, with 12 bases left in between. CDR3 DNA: TGCAGCGTTGTCGGCGGGGCCGCGAACACCGGGGAGCTGTTTTTT. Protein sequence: CSVVGGAANTGELFF.

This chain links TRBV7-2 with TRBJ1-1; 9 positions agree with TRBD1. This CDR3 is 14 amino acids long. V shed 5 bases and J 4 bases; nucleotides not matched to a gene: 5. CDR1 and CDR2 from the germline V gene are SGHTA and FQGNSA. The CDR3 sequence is CASSQQGAGTEAFF. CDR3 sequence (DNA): TGTGCCAGCAGCCAACAGGGGGCCGGCACTGAAGCTTTCTTT.

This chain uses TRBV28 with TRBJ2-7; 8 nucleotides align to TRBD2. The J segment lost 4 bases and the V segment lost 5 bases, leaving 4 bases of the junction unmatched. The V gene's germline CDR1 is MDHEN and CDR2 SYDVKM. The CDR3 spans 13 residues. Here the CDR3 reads CASSPGGTYEQYF. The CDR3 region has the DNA TGTGCCAGCAGTCCGGGAGGGACGTACGAGCAGTACTTC.

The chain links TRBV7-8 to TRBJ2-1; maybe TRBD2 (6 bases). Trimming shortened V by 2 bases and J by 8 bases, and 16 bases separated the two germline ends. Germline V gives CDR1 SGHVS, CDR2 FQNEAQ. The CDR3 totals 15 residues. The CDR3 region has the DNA TGTGCCAGCAGCTTATTCGGGGGAACACGGGATGAGCAGTTCTTC. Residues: CASSLFGGTRDEQFF.